The T cell receptor beta chain under discussion was sequenced for a study of shared clonotypes between healthy human individuals (dated by TCRdb to the early 2020s). Regarding the study in general: A few men and two women, aged 18 to 49 years, made up the cohort. Leukapheresis yielded between about 0.85 and 10 billion PBMCs per donor. The study deeply sequenced blood TCR repertoires of about 5 healthy adults to estimate repertoire size and the extent of clonotype sharing between individuals. To increase sequencing depth and limit assay-specific biases, TCR repertoire library preparation and sequencing were carried out by different laboratories using diverse techniques. Beyond this particular receptor, the publication reports: Pairwise subsampling led to the expectation that sequencing depth would affect the degree of clonotype sharing among donors. Sampling was restricted to blood, and TCR repertoires in tissues likely differ from the TCR repertoires found in blood. Because the study included only a small number of donors, the genetic and exposure-history diversity represented was limited.

The donors were healthy, HIV-negative adults with no recently reported acute infections or vaccinations. Only Caucasian adults living in Nashville, Tennessee, USA were represented among the donors. For unsorted samples, about 87 million PBMCs were counted, and genomic DNA was extracted using the QIAamp DNA Blood Mini kit. After blood collection by leukapheresis, PBMCs were isolated using Ficoll-Histopaque density gradient centrifugation and then cryopreserved in the vapor phase of liquid nitrogen. V gives up 6 bases and J gives up 3 bases, and the segment between their germline ends measures 11 bases. In the germline V gene, CDR1 corresponds to MGHDK and CDR2 to SYGVNS. The CDR3 runs 13 amino acids, cysteine and phenylalanine included. This entry keeps only the CDR3 DNA: 39 bases, framed from base 1. Using the deep immunoSEQ assay, TCR CDR3 regions were amplified from genomic DNA by multiplex PCR. Extracted genomic DNA from each cell subset was distributed evenly across all wells of several immunoSEQ 96-well plates, and each plate was treated as a replicate. For unsorted PBMC, roughly 330 ng of genomic DNA, equivalent to about 30,000 T cell genomes, went into each replicate PCR. Genomic DNA from unsorted PBMC was sequenced over ten immunoSEQ deep assay plates. The purified libraries were quantified using a Qubit 3.0 fluorometer, sized with a Bioanalyzer 2100, and then quantified again using the KAPA Library Quantification kit. Each immunoSEQ 96-well plate was sequenced on its own single-read 150-cycle Illumina NextSeq 550 flow cell. Per the original workflow: The immunoSEQ output contained only junctional sequences without quality scores, so filtering could not match that applied to full-length reads. Sequences were annotated with PyIR, a Python wrapper for IgBLAST v1.9, and V/J genes and CDR3 were assigned using IMGT germline references. Any read was removed if the V/J assignment was weak (E-value above 1e-6), the CDR3 was missing, or the read contained stop codons, out-of-frame junctions, or ambiguous translated residues. V3J clonotypes were defined as sequences sharing the same inferred V gene, J gene, and CDR3 amino acid sequence. To compute the percentage overlap between repertoires, the number of shared unique clonotypes was divided by the size of the smaller repertoire. Three approaches were used to assess repertoire richness: RTK rarefaction, the Chao1 estimator, and Recon v2.1 estimates of unobserved clonotypes. TCRdb stores this immuneACCESS table with in-frame sequences only. Part of the clones is absent; in the studies checked, under half of the shortfall reflects unresolved V genes, and no reason is known for the rest. V, J and clone size reflect that table, while D and trimming were determined from the DNA. The sample includes some 480,000 clones, with around 79% observed a single time. The ten largest clones capture approximately 12% of the sample.

With respect to this clone: There is no known antigen for this receptor. No much larger clone exists at a distance of one base, and base qualities are not known.

This clonotype was sampled from a woman in her thirties or forties in good health. Some clones in this sample may be carry-over from other donors' samples. The receptor chain draws on TRBV25-1 and TRBJ1-1, with the identity of the D gene unclear. Sequenced sample: PBMCs. The DNA is TGTGCCAGCAGGATGACACCCTACACTGAAGCTTTCTTT. Its amino acids are CASRMTPYTEAFF.